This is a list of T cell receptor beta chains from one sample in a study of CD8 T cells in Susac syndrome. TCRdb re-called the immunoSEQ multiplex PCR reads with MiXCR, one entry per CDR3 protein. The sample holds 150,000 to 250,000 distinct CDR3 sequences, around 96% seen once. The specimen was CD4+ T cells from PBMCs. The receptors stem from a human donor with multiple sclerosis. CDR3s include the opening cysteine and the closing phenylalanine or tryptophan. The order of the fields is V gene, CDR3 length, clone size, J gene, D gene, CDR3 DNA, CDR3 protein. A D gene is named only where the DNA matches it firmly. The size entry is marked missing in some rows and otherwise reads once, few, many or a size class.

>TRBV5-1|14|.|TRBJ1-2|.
TGCGCCAGCAGCTTGGATACAGGTTCTTATGGCTACACCTTC
CASSLDTGSYGYTF
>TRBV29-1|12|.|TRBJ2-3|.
TGCAGCGTCGCTGGGACGGTTGATACGCAGTATTTT
CSVAGTVDTQYF
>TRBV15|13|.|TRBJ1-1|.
TGTGCCACCAGCGGGACGGCAGTGTCTGAAGCTTTCTTT
CATSGTAVSEAFF
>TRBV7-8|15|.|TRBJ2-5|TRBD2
TGTGCCAGCAGCCGGGGACTAGCGGTCCAAGAGACCCAGTACTTC
CASSRGLAVQETQYF
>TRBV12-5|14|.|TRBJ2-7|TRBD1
TGTGCTAGTGGTTTGGAGGGACAGCGCCGCGAGCAGTACTTC
CASGLEGQRREQYF
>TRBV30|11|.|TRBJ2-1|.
TGTGCCTGGATCTCCTACAATGAGCAGTTCTTC
CAWISYNEQFF
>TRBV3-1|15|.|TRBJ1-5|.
TGTGCCAGCAGCCTGACAGGCGGGCGCAATCAGCCCCAGCATTTT
CASSLTGGRNQPQHF
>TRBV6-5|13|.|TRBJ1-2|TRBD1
TGTGCCAGCAGATTGACAGGGAACTATGGCTACACCTTC
CASRLTGNYGYTF
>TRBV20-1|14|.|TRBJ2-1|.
TGCAGTGCTAGTCCCGGGACCTCCTACAATGAGCAGTTCTTC
CSASPGTSYNEQFF
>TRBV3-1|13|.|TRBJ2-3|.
TGTGCCAGCAGCCAACCCGGGGCAGATACGCAGTATTTT
CASSQPGADTQYF
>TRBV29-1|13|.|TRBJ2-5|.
TGCAGCGTTTGTCAGGGCTCCAAGGAGACCCAGTACTTC
CSVCQGSKETQYF
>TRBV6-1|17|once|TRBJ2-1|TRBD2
TGTGCCAGCCGTAAGGGGAGCGGGAGTATCTCCTACAATGAGCAGTTCTTC
CASRKGSGSISYNEQFF
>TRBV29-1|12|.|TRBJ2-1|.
TGCAGCGTTGAGCGTCAGCGGTCTGAGCAGTTCTTC
CSVERQRSEQFF
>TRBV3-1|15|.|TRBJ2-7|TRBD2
TGTGCCAGCAGCCATATAGCGGGGGCATCCTACGAGCAGTACTTC
CASSHIAGASYEQYF
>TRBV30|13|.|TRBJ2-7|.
TGTGCCTGGAGTGTACGGGTACGGCCCGAGCAGTACTTC
CAWSVRVRPEQYF
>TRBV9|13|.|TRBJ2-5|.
TGTGCCAGCAGCGTTGAGACTACAGAGACCCAGTACTTC
CASSVETTETQYF
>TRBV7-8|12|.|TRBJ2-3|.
TGTGCCAGCAGCTTATATGTGGGAACGGGGTATTTT
CASSLYVGTGYF
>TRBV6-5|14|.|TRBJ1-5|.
TGTGCCAGCAGCCAGAGACCGAAATGGGAGCCCCAGCATTTT
CASSQRPKWEPQHF
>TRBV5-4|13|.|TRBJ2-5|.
TGTGCCAGCAGCCCTTCGGGGACAGAGACCCAGTACTTC
CASSPSGTETQYF
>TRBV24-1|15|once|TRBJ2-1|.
TGTGCCACCAGTGATACTGAAGCACTCTACAATGAGCAGTTCTTC
CATSDTEALYNEQFF
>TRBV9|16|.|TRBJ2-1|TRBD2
TGTGCCAGCAGCGTGAGGACTAGCGGGAGTTTGAATGAGCAGTTCTTC
CASSVRTSGSLNEQFF
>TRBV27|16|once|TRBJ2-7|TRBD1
TGTGCCAGCAGTTTATCACCGGGACAGGGCTTCTACGAGCAGTACTTC
CASSLSPGQGFYEQYF
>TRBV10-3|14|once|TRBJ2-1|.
TGTGCCATCACGGGTCCGGACTGGGACAATGAGCAGTTCTTC
CAITGPDWDNEQFF
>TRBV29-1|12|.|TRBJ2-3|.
TGCAGCGCCTCAAGGGATTCCGATACGCAGTATTTT
CSASRDSDTQYF
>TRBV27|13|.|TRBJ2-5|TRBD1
TGTGCCAGCAGTCGACAGGGGGTCGGGACCCAGTACTTC
CASSRQGVGTQYF
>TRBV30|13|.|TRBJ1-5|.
TGTGCCTGGAGTGTCTCCCCAGGTCAGCCCCAGCATTTT
CAWSVSPGQPQHF
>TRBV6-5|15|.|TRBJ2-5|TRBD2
TGTGCCAGCAGCTTCCAGGGACTAGTTGGAGAGACCCAGTACTTC
CASSFQGLVGETQYF
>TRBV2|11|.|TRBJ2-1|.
TGTGCCAGCAAGCAGGGGAATGAGCAGTTCTTC
CASKQGNEQFF
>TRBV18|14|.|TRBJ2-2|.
TGTGCCAGCTCACCGCGGCTAACCACCGGGGAGCTGTTTTTT
CASSPRLTTGELFF
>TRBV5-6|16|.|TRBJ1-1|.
TGTGCCAGCAGCTACTTGGGTCGGGGTGCGAACACTGAAGCTTTCTTT
CASSYLGRGANTEAFF
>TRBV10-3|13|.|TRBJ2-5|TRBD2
TGTGCCATCTCTGGCGGGGGGGAAGAGACCCAGTACTTC
CAISGGGEETQYF
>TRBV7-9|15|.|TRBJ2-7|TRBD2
TGTGCCAGCAGCCGAACTAGCGGTTTTCCCTACGAGCAGTACTTC
CASSRTSGFPYEQYF
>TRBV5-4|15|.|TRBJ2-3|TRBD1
TGTGCCAGCAGCCTACCGGGACAGGGCACAGATACGCAGTATTTT
CASSLPGQGTDTQYF
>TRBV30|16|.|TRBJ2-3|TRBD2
TGTGCCTGGAATAGCGGGAGGGCCGGTCGAGCAGATACGCAGTATTTT
CAWNSGRAGRADTQYF
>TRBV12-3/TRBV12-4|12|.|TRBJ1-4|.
TGTGCCAGCGGGGGGGATGCTGAACAACTGTTTTTT
CASGGDAEQLFF
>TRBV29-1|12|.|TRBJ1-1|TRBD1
TGCAGCGTGCGACAGGGGAGCACTGAAGCTTTCTTT
CSVRQGSTEAFF